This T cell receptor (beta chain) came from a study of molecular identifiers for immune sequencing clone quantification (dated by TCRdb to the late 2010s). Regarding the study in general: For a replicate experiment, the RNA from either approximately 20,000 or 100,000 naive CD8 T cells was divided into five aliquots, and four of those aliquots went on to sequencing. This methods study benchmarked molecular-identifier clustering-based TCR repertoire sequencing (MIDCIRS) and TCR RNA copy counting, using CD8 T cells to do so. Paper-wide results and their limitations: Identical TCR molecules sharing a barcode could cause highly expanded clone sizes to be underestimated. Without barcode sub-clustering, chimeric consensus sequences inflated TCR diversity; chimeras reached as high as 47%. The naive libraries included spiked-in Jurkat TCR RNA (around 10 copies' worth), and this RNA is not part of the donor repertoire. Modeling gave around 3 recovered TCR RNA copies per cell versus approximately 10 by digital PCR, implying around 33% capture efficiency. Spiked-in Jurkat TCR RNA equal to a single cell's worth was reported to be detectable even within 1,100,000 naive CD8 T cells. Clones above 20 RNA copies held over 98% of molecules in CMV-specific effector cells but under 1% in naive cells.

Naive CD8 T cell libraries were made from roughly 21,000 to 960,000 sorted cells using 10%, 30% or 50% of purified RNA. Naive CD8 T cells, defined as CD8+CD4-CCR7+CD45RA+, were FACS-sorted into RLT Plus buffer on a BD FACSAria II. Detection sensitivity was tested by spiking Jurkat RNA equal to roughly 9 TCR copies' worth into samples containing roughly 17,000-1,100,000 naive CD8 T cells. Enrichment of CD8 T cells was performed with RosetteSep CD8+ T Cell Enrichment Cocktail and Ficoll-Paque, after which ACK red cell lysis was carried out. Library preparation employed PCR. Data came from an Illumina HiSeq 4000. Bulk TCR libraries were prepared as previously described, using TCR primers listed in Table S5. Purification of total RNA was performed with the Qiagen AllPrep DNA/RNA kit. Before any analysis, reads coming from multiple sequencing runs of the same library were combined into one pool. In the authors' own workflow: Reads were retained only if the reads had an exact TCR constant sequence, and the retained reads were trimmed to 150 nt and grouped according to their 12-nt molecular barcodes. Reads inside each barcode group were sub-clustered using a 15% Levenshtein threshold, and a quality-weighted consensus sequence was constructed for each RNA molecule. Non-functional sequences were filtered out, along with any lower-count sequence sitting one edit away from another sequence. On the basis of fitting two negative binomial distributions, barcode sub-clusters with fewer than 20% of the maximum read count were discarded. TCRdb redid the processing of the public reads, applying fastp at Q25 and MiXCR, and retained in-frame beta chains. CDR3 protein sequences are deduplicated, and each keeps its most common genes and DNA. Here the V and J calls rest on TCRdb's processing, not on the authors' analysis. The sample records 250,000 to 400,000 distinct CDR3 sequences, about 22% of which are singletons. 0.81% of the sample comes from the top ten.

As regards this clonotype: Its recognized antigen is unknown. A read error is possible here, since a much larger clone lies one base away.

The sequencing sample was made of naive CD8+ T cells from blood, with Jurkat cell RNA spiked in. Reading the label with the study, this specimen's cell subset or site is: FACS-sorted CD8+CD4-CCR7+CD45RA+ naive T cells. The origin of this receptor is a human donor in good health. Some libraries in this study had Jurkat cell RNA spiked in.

The DNA sequence is given as TGCGCCAGCAGCCCGACAGGGGACAACTATGGCTACGCCTTC. This sequence encodes CASSPTGDNYGYAF. The rearranged chain carries TRBV10-2 and TRBJ1-2; 8 bases in between match TRBD1. The germline V gene yields WSHSY for CDR1 and SAAADI for CDR2. The CDR3 spans 14 residues, from the cysteine through the phenylalanine. Solely the CDR3 DNA is kept, with 42 bases framed from the first base.